This T cell receptor beta chain derives from a study of blood T cell repertoires in COVID-19. The overall study: COVID-19 samples collected from the United States, Italy and Spain covered acute and convalescent phases. T cells, B-cell-depleted T cells, or PBMCs supplied cDNA or gDNA.

The CDR3 totals 16 residues. Between the trimmed V and J ends, which lost 3 bases and 1 base, there was a span of 16 bases. The germline V gene has CDR1 SGHRS and CDR2 YFSETQ. Source study methods: Amplification of reference gene primers was used by the study to estimate nucleated cell counts. Sequencing was performed with immunoSEQ multiplex PCR; in TCRdb, only in-frame clones are kept and a portion is missing. The V and J calls and clone size come from that table; D and trimming were worked out from the DNA. The sample consists of 95,000 to 150,000 clones, more than 80% of them appearing once. The V and J genes are TRBV5-1 and TRBJ1-1; D is ambiguous. Material: peripheral blood. The receptor comes from a man between 35 and 55 years old with acute or convalescent COVID-19. CDR3 DNA sequence: TGCGCCAGCAGCTCAACCCCGGGGTCCGGGAACACTGAAGCTTTCTTT. It translates to CASSSTPGSGNTEAFF.